Listed here are 9 T cell receptor beta chains from one sample, sequenced in a study of cytomegalovirus exposure and HLA in healthy donors. Both 60 Vbeta primers and 13 Jbeta primers went into the PCR. Only in-frame clones appear in the TCRdb table, and some are missing; sequencing was by immunoSEQ multiplex PCR. The sample has about 110,000 clones, 65% to 80% seen once. The sequencing sample was made of PBMCs. The origin of the receptors is an older woman in good health and CMV-seropositive.

The V and J genes are TRBV6-1 and TRBJ2-2; 9 positions match TRBD1. Trimming took 4 bases from V and 4 from J; bases not matched to a gene: 4. Germline lookup yields CDR1 MNHNS and CDR2 SASEGT. CDR3 length: 15 amino acids. CDR3 amino acids: CASSGRTGATGELFF. The CDR3 region has the DNA TGTGCCAGCAGTGGACGGACAGGGGCCACCGGGGAGCTGTTTTTT.

The chain uses TRBV29-1 and TRBJ2-3, with 12 bases aligning to TRBD2. Per the germline V gene, CDR1 is SQVTM and CDR2 is ANQGSEA. The CDR3 contains 16 residues. V lost 1 base to trimming and J lost 5 bases; unmatched junction nucleotides: 7. The CDR3 DNA reads TGCAGCGTTGAAGGGGGACTAGCGGGTGACGAAGATACGCAGTATTTT. This encodes CSVEGGLAGDEDTQYF.

The chain has TRBV5-4 and TRBJ2-5, with 9 bases that match TRBD2. V lost 4 bases, J lost 5 bases, and 9 bases stayed unmatched. Germline V gives CDR1 SGHNT, CDR2 YYREEE (reference sequence). The CDR3 consists of 15 residues. This CDR3 is CASSLRGGGRETQYF. CDR3 nucleotides: TGTGCCAGCAGCCTGCGGGGGGGAGGTCGGGAGACCCAGTACTTC.

In its sample, this clone was seen a few times. This chain links TRBV5-4 with TRBJ1-4, with a weak D call TRBD1 (5 bases). Germline assignment: CDR1 SGHNT and CDR2 YYREEE (reference sequence). CDR3 length: 14 amino acids. Between the trimmed V and J ends, which lost 4 bases and 5 bases, there was a span of 12 bases. DNA of the CDR3: TGTGCCAGCAGCCTCTGGGCAGGGAATGAAAAACTGTTTTTT. As protein: CASSLWAGNEKLFF.

This sequence joins TRBV5-1 and TRBJ1-2, with 9 bases fitting TRBD1. Germline CDR1 and CDR2: SGHRS and YFSETQ. V trimming: 0 bases; J trimming: 13 bases; junction bases outside the gene matches: 4. The CDR3 spans 12 residues. CDR3 coding DNA: TGCGCCAGCAGCTTGGATGGGACAGGGTTCACCTTC. It yields the protein CASSLDGTGFTF.

This clone was seen a few times. This sequence joins TRBV4-2 and TRBJ2-1; 9 nucleotides match TRBD1. The CDR3 contains 15 residues. The germline V gene has CDR1 LGHNA and CDR2 YNFKEQ. The J segment lost 15 bases and the V segment lost 0 bases, leaving 12 bases of the junction unmatched. The CDR3 sequence: CASSQEGQGVPIPFF. The CDR3 DNA reads as TGTGCCAGCAGCCAAGAGGGACAGGGAGTGCCGATACCGTTCTTC.

The chain carries TRBV15 and TRBJ2-7; D gene unclear. V was shortened by 6 bases and J by 0 bases, with 12 bases between the two germline ends. This CDR3 region has 14 residues. Germline V gives CDR1 LNHNV, CDR2 YYDKDF (reference sequence). In DNA, the CDR3 is TGTGCCACCAGTCGAACAGCCGCCTCCTACGAGCAGTACTTC. Translated, it gives CATSRTAASYEQYF.

This chain uses TRBV5-1 with TRBJ2-1; 13 nucleotides line up with TRBD2. J lost 5 bases, V lost 5 bases, and 4 bases had no gene match. The CDR3 totals 15 residues. CDR1 and CDR2 from the germline V gene are SGHRS and YFSETQ. CDR3 DNA sequence: TGCGCCAGCAGTACCGGGACTAGCGGGGACAATGAGCAGTTCTTC. The encoded protein is CASSTGTSGDNEQFF.

This chain links TRBV9 with TRBJ2-1, with D perhaps matching TRBD1 (5 bases). Germline CDR1 is SGDLS and CDR2 is YYNGEE. V was clipped by 3 bases and J by 8 bases, with 24 bases between them. The CDR3 is made up of 17 amino acids. The CDR3 DNA follows: TGTGCCAGCAGCGCTACTCTGCAGGGCCGTGGGATCGATGAGCAGTTCTTC. Protein: CASSATLQGRGIDEQFF.